Listed here are 20 T cell receptor beta chains from one sample, sequenced in a study of response to subunit inactivated influenza vaccine. Each CDR3 protein is one row after TCRdb ran MiXCR on the RT-PCR reads. This sample yields hundreds of thousands of distinct CDR3 sequences, of which about a fifth are seen a single time; roughly a tenth belongs to the top ten. This sample comprised PBMCs from blood, obtained more than 4 days after vaccination. All receptors come from a man aged 50-60 years who received an inactivated influenza vaccine.

The chain employs TRBV12-3 or TRBV12-4 and TRBJ2-7; D unclear. The V end was cut by 5 bases, the J end by 2 bases, with 16 bases between. The CDR3 contains 15 residues. In DNA, the CDR3 is TGTGCCAGCAGTCCCCGGGCTTCCGATCCCTACGAGCAGTACTTC. Amino acid sequence: CASSPRASDPYEQYF.

This clonotype was counted only a few times. This chain uses TRBV10-3 with TRBJ1-5; no firm D call. CDR1 and CDR2 (germline): ENHRY, SYGVKD. Trimming stripped 3 bases from V and 4 bases from J, with 7 bases between. The CDR3 is 13 residues long. Written as DNA, the CDR3 is TGTGCCATCAGTGAAAACAGAAATCAGCCCCAGCATTTT. Translation gives CAISENRNQPQHF.

This chain joins TRBV7-2 and TRBJ1-1; no clear D. The CDR3 spans 13 residues. Germline CDR1 SGHTA, CDR2 FQGNSA. Trimming left V 6 bases short and J 2 bases short, with 10 bases between. Here the CDR3 DNA reads TGTGCCAGCAGGTTCCGCATAAACACTGAAGCTTTCTTT. Its translation: CASRFRINTEAFF.

This chain joins TRBV10-3 and TRBJ1-5; D is possibly TRBD1 (5 bases). V was shortened by 10 bases and J by 5 bases, with 15 bases between the two germline ends. The CDR3 covers 13 residues. The germline gives CDR1 ENHRY, CDR2 SYGVKD. The CDR3 reads CATLAGSDQPQHF. The CDR3, as DNA: TGTGCCACCCTAGCAGGGAGCGATCAGCCCCAGCATTTT.

The chain is built from TRBV7-8 and TRBJ2-1, with 8 nucleotides matching TRBD2. Losses at the gene ends were 8 bases for V and 4 bases for J; bases not matched to a gene: 13. The length of the CDR3 is 16 residues. Per germline, CDR1 SGHVS and CDR2 FQNEAQ. CDR3 sequence: CASLGALAGKYNEQFF. DNA of the CDR3: TGTGCCAGCCTAGGAGCGTTAGCGGGGAAGTACAATGAGCAGTTCTTC. Supplemented by reference TRBV7-8 and TRBJ2-1, the full variable domain reads GAGVSQSPRYKVAKRGQDVALRCDPISGHVSLFWYQQALGQGPEFLTYFQNEAQLDKSGLPSDRFFAERPEGSVSTLKIQRTQQEDSAVYLCASLGALAGKYNEQFFGPGTRLTVL.

This sequence joins TRBV20-1 and TRBJ2-7; D not certain. The CDR3 length is 13 residues. CDR1 and CDR2 from the germline V gene are DFQATT and SNEGSKA (reference sequence). Trimming removed 0 bases from V and 1 base from J, with 7 bases in between. The DNA for the CDR3 is TGCAGTGCTAGAGATCTGGCTTCCTACGAGCAGTACTTC. This codes for CSARDLASYEQYF.

This clonotype was picked up a small number of times. The chain links TRBV20-1 to TRBJ2-3; D not certain. Trimming left V 6 bases short and J 0 bases short, with 16 bases between. There are 15 residues in the CDR3. Germline CDR1 DFQATT, CDR2 SNEGSKA (reference sequence). The CDR3 here is CSATLIGGSTDTQYF. The CDR3 DNA reads as TGCAGTGCAACACTTATAGGCGGAAGCACAGATACGCAGTATTTT.

CDR3 in DNA: TGTGCCACCAGCAGAGAACCCAGCTCCTACGAGCAGTACTTC. It codes for CATSREPSSYEQYF. V gene TRBV15 combines with J gene TRBJ2-7; D ambiguous. Germline CDR1 LNHNV, CDR2 YYDKDF (reference sequence). Trimming removed 0 bases at V and 0 bases at J, with 6 bases between. The CDR3 covers 14 residues. The full variable domain, its missing parts supplied by reference TRBV15 and TRBJ2-7, is DAMVIQNPRYQVTQFGKPVTLSCSQTLNHNVMYWYQQKSSQAPKLLFHYYDKDFNNEADTPDNFQSRRPNTSFCFLDIRSPGLGDTAMYLCATSREPSSYEQYFGPGTRLTVT.

This clonotype was found once. The chain couples TRBV11-2 to TRBJ2-7, with 11 bases identical to TRBD1. The junction had 7 bases not matched to a gene; V was cut back by 0 bases and J by 3 bases. The V gene's germline CDR1 is SGHAT and CDR2 FQNNGV. The CDR3 runs 17 residues. CDR3 sequence: CASSLEGQGAVGYEQYF. The CDR3 DNA reads as TGTGCCAGCAGCTTAGAAGGACAGGGGGCGGTTGGCTACGAGCAGTACTTC.

This clonotype has ten or more counts. The chain links TRBV20-1 to TRBJ2-7, with a possible D match to TRBD1 (6 bases). The V and J ends lost 3 bases and 0 bases respectively, with 12 bases between them. There are 14 residues in the CDR3. Germline V gene data show CDR1 as DFQATT and CDR2 as SNEGSKA (reference sequence). CDR3 loop: CSARNRVLSYEQYF. CDR3 bases: TGCAGTGCTAGGAACAGGGTGCTCTCCTACGAGCAGTACTTC.

The chain carries TRBV5-5 and TRBJ2-7, with 7 bases matching TRBD1. This CDR3 spans 14 amino acids. The ends lost 1 base at V and 5 bases at J; junction bases unmatched: 6. Germline lookup yields CDR1 SGHKS and CDR2 YYEKEE (reference sequence). The CDR3 DNA follows: TGTGCCAGCAGCTTGTGGCCCGGACAGGACGAGCAGTACTTC. Protein: CASSLWPGQDEQYF.

This clonotype showed up just a few times. J is TRBJ1-2 and V is TRBV5-1, with TRBD1 as a possible D gene (5 bases). The CDR3 extends over 14 amino acids. V was shortened by 0 bases and J by 6 bases, with 12 bases between the two germline ends. Per the germline V gene, CDR1 is SGHRS and CDR2 is YFSETQ. The CDR3 protein is CASSLAAGTDGYTF. The CDR3, as DNA: TGCGCCAGCAGCTTGGCGGCAGGGACGGATGGCTACACCTTC.

About this clonotype: A much larger clone sits a single nucleotide away, making a read error possible. V gene TRBV5-1 combines with J gene TRBJ1-6; tentatively, D is TRBD1 (6 bases). The CDR3 covers 14 residues. V was clipped by 0 bases and J by 7 bases, with 8 bases between them. Germline lookup yields CDR1 SGHRS and CDR2 YFSETQ. This chain's CDR3 is CASSLDRENSPLHF. In DNA form, the CDR3 reads TGCGCCAGCAGCTTGGACAGGGAAAATTCACCCCTCCACTTT.

In this sample, this clonotype turned up a few times. The chain has TRBV7-2 and TRBJ1-2; the D is unclear. This CDR3 is built from 16 residues. V lost 7 bases and J 2 bases, leaving 20 bases between the germline ends. Germline CDR1 reads SGHTA; CDR2 reads FQGNSA. CDR3 residues: CASTRERTAGNYGYTF. CDR3 nucleotides: TGTGCCAGCACCCGGGAGAGGACGGCGGGGAACTATGGCTACACCTTC.

This clonotype was seen only a few times. The chain has TRBV18 and TRBJ2-1; TRBD2 aligns across 8 bases. Unmatched junction bases numbered 10, after V lost 4 bases and J lost 8 bases. Germline lookup yields CDR1 KGHSH and CDR2 LQKENI. This CDR3 contains 15 residues. CDR3 nucleotides: TGTGCCAGCTCACTGTCTCGGGAGGGATCCTATGAGCAGTTCTTC. It translates to CASSLSREGSYEQFF.

The chain carries TRBV6-5 and TRBJ2-5; 8 positions agree with TRBD1. Germline-derived CDR1 and CDR2 are MNHEY and SVGAGI. V shed 0 bases and J 7 bases; nucleotides not matched to a gene: 10. CDR3 size: 16 residues. The CDR3 sequence: CASSYSGTGTVGTQYF. Written as DNA, the CDR3 is TGTGCCAGCAGTTACTCCGGGACAGGAACCGTCGGGACCCAGTACTTC.

This clonotype was seen a handful of times. The chain recombines TRBV4-2 with TRBJ2-1; D is ambiguous. The CDR3 contains 15 residues. V was clipped by 1 base and J by 2 bases, with 9 bases between them. Per germline, CDR1 LGHNA and CDR2 YNFKEQ. CDR3: CASSQVAAPYNEQFF. The CDR3 nucleotides are TGTGCCAGCAGCCAAGTAGCCGCCCCCTACAATGAGCAGTTCTTC.

This clonotype showed up many times. The chain combines TRBV19 with TRBJ1-2; no firm D call. The CDR3 runs 14 residues. Deletions cut 7 bases from V and 4 bases from J, with 16 bases between. In germline, CDR1 is LNHDA, CDR2 SQIVND (reference sequence). The CDR3 DNA is TGTGCCAGTAAATTATCCGGAGGGTTCTATGGCTACACCTTC. It specifies CASKLSGGFYGYTF.

The V and J genes are TRBV28 and TRBJ2-2; 10 bases are a match to TRBD2. The V gene's germline CDR1 is MDHEN and CDR2 SYDVKM. The CDR3 spans 16 residues. J was trimmed by 8 bases and V by 6 bases; bases with no gene match: 12. CDR3 amino acids: CASSFSVLAGVGELFF. CDR3 in DNA: TGTGCCAGCAGCTTCTCCGTGCTAGCGGGAGTAGGGGAGCTGTTTTTT.

This chain connects TRBV7-2 to TRBJ2-2; TRBD1 aligns across 9 bases. This CDR3 is 16 amino acids long. Trimming at V came to 2 bases and at J to 4 bases, leaving 5 bases not matched to a gene. Germline assignment: CDR1 SGHTA and CDR2 FQGNSA. The CDR3 spells CASSLSGTGTTGELFF. The CDR3 region has the DNA TGTGCCAGCAGCTTATCCGGGACAGGGACCACCGGGGAGCTGTTTTTT. Based on the CDR3 plus reference TRBV7-2 and TRBJ2-2, the full variable domain is GAGVSQSPSNKVTEKGKDVELRCDPISGHTALYWYRQSLGQGLEFLIYFQGNSAPDKSGLPSDRFSAERTGGSVSTLTIQRTQQEDSAVYLCASSLSGTGTTGELFFGEGSRLTVL.